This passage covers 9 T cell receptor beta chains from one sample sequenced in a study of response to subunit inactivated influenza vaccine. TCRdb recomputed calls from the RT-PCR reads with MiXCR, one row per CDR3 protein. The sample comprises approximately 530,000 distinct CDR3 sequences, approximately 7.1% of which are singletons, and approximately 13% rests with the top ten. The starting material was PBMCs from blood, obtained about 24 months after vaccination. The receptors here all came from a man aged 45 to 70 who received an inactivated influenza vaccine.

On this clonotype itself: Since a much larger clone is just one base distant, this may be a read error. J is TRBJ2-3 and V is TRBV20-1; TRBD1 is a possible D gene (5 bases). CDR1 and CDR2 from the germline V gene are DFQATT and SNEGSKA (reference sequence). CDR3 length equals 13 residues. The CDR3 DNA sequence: TGCAGTGCTAACTGGAAAGGGGCAGATGCGCAGTATTTT. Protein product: CSANWKGADAQYF.

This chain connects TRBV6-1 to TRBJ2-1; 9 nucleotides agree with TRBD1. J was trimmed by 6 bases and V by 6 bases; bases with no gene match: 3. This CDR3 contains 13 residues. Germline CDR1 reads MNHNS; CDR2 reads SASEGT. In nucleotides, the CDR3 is TGTGCCAGCAGCTTGACAGGGGGCAATGAGCAGTTCTTC. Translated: CASSLTGGNEQFF.

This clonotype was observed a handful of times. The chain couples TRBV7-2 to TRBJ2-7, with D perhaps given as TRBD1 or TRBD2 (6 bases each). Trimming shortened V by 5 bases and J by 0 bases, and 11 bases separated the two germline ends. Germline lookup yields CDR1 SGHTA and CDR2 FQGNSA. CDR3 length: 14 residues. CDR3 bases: TGTGCCAGCAGCATAGGGGGGCGCTCCTACGAGCAGTACTTC. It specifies CASSIGGRSYEQYF.

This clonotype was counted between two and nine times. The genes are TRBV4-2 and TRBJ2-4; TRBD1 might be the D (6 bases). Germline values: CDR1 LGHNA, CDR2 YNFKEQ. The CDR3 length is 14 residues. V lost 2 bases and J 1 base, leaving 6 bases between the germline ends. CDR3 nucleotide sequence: TGTGCCAGCAGCCAACAGGGGGCCAAAAACATTCAGTACTTC. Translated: CASSQQGAKNIQYF.

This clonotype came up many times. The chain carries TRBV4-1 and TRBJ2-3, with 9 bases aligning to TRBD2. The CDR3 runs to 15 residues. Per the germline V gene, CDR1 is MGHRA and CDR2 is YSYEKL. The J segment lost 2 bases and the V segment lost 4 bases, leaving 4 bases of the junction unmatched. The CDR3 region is CASSPSSGITDTQYF. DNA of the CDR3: TGCGCCAGCAGCCCGTCTAGCGGGATCACAGATACGCAGTATTTT.

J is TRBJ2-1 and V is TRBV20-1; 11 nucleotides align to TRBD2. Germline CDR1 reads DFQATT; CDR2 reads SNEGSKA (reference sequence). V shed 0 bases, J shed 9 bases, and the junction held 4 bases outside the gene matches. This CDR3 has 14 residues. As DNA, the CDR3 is TGCAGTGCTAGAGATGGAGGGACTAGCGGTGAGCAGTTCTTC. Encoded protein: CSARDGGTSGEQFF.

CDR3 DNA sequence: TGCGCCAGCAGCCAAGATGGAGGGGGAAACACTGAAGCTTTCTTT. The encoded protein is CASSQDGGGNTEAFF. The chain carries TRBV4-3 and TRBJ1-1, with D possibly being TRBD1 (6 bases). The germline CDR1 and CDR2 sequences are LGHNA and YSLEER. V lost 0 bases, J lost 2 bases, and 10 bases lay in between. The CDR3 covers 15 residues.

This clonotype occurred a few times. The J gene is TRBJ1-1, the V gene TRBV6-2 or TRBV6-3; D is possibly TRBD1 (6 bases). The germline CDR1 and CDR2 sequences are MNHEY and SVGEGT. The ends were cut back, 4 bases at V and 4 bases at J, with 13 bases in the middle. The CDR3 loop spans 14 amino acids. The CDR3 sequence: CASSSSTGSTEAFF. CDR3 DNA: TGTGCCAGCAGTTCTTCCACAGGGTCCACTGAAGCTTTCTTT.

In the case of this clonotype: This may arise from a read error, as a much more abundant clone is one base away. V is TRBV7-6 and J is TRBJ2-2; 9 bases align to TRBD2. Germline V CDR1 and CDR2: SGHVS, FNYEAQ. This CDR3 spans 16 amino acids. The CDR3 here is CVSSPQGGLAPGELFF. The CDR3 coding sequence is TGTGTCAGCAGCCCCCAAGGGGGACTAGCCCCCGGGGAGCTGTTTTTT. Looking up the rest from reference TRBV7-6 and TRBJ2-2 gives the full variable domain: GAGVSQSPRYKVTKRGQDVALRCDPISGHVSLYWYRQALGQGPEFLTYFNYEAQQDKSGLPNDRFSAERPEGSISTLTIQRTEQRDSAMYRCVSSPQGGLAPGELFFGEGSRLTVL.